These T cell receptor beta chains were read from a single sample in a study of T cell responses to AZD1222 COVID-19 vaccine. Data came from immunoSEQ multiplex PCR; TCRdb stores just in-frame clones and leaves some out. The sample includes over 45,000 clones, about 90% of them seen just once. The specimen comprised peripheral blood, sampled 28 days after the second AZD1222 dose. The receptors were sampled from an adult who received the AZD1222 COVID-19 vaccine. Both conserved end residues are part of each CDR3. D genes are given only for firm matches. Clone size appears in some rows only: once, few, many, or a class for an expanded clone.

size: .
J: TRBJ2-7
V: TRBV30
D: .
DNA: TGTGCCTGGTCAAGGGGCGGTTCCGGGGGTTACGAGCAGTACTTC
CDR3: CAWSRGGSGGYEQYF

size: .
J: TRBJ1-1
V: TRBV29-1
D: .
DNA: TGCAGCGTTTCGGGGAGCCTCGAAAACACTGAAGCTTTCTTT
CDR3: CSVSGSLENTEAFF

size: .
J: TRBJ1-4
V: TRBV7-9
D: .
DNA: TGTGCCAGCAGGGATACAGGGATTGAAAAACTGTTTTTT
CDR3: CASRDTGIEKLFF

size: .
J: TRBJ1-2
V: TRBV19
D: TRBD1
DNA: TGTGCCAGTAGTAGCACGGGGACAGTATATGGCTACACCTTC
CDR3: CASSSTGTVYGYTF

size: .
J: TRBJ1-2
V: TRBV4-1
D: .
DNA: TGCGCCAGCAGCCAAGGGACGAGTGGCTACACCTTC
CDR3: CASSQGTSGYTF

size: .
J: TRBJ1-2
V: TRBV7-2
D: TRBD1
DNA: TGTGCCAGCAGCTTAGAACCAGGGGGTAACTATGGCTACACCTTC
CDR3: CASSLEPGGNYGYTF

size: .
J: TRBJ2-7
V: TRBV21-1
D: .
DNA: TGTGCCAGCAGCATCGGACTAGCGGGGTCCTACGAGCAGTACTTC
CDR3: CASSIGLAGSYEQYF

size: once
J: TRBJ1-1
V: TRBV24-1
D: .
DNA: TGTGCCACCAGTGATCCAGGCACTGAAGCTTTCTTT
CDR3: CATSDPGTEAFF

size: .
J: TRBJ2-7
V: TRBV27
D: TRBD1
DNA: TGTGCCAGCAGTTCTCGGACAGGGTGGACCTACGAGCAGTACTTC
CDR3: CASSSRTGWTYEQYF

size: .
J: TRBJ2-7
V: TRBV6-5
D: TRBD2
DNA: TGTGCCAGCACCCGGGGGGGCTCCTACGAGCAGTACTTC
CDR3: CASTRGGSYEQYF

size: once
J: TRBJ1-5
V: TRBV19
D: .
DNA: TGTGCCAGTAGTCGACAGGCAATCCATCAGCCCCAGCATTTT
CDR3: CASSRQAIHQPQHF

size: .
J: TRBJ2-1
V: TRBV24-1
D: TRBD1
DNA: TGTGCCACCAGTGTCGCAGGGACAGGGGGATACAATGAGCAGTTCTTC
CDR3: CATSVAGTGGYNEQFF

size: .
J: TRBJ2-1
V: TRBV29-1
D: .
DNA: TGCAGCGTAGTTGTGCCCCCTAACAATGAGCAGTTCTTC
CDR3: CSVVVPPNNEQFF

size: .
J: TRBJ1-1
V: TRBV12-5
D: .
DNA: TGTGCTAGTGGCTCGGGGACGGCGAACACTGAAGCTTTCTTT
CDR3: CASGSGTANTEAFF

size: .
J: TRBJ2-5
V: TRBV5-4
D: TRBD2
DNA: TGTGCCAGCAGCCGCAGCGGGAGCGGGATGTTCCCAGAGACCCAGTACTTC
CDR3: CASSRSGSGMFPETQYF

size: .
J: TRBJ2-3
V: TRBV7-2
D: TRBD2
DNA: TGTGCCAGCAGCTTCGGGACTAGCGGGAGTACTGATACGCAGTATTTT
CDR3: CASSFGTSGSTDTQYF

size: once
J: TRBJ1-5
V: TRBV6-5
D: TRBD1
DNA: TGTGCCAGCGTGGGACAGGGCGACAATCAGCCCCAGCATTTT
CDR3: CASVGQGDNQPQHF

size: few
J: TRBJ2-1
V: TRBV7-9
D: TRBD2
DNA: TGTGCCAGCAGCTTAGGTAGCGGGAGGCTTAATGAGCAGTTCTTC
CDR3: CASSLGSGRLNEQFF

size: .
J: TRBJ2-1
V: TRBV6-5
D: TRBD1
DNA: TGTGCCAGCACCGCTCGGGACAGCTTCTACAATGAGCAGTTCTTC
CDR3: CASTARDSFYNEQFF

size: .
J: TRBJ2-2
V: TRBV3-1/TRBV3-2
D: .
DNA: TGTGCCAGCAGCGGGCACACCGGGGAGCTGTTTTTT
CDR3: CASSGHTGELFF

size: .
J: TRBJ1-1
V: TRBV12-3/TRBV12-4
D: .
DNA: TGTGCCACCGTCGGAAGCACTGAAGCTTTCTTT
CDR3: CATVGSTEAFF

size: once
J: TRBJ1-4
V: TRBV7-2
D: .
DNA: TGTGCCAGCAGCTTTAAAGGGCATAATGAAAAACTGTTTTTT
CDR3: CASSFKGHNEKLFF

size: .
J: TRBJ2-1
V: TRBV21-1
D: .
DNA: TGTGCCAGCAGCAAAGCGACCGGGACCTACAATGAGCAGTTCTTC
CDR3: CASSKATGTYNEQFF

size: .
J: TRBJ1-3
V: TRBV6-1
D: TRBD1
DNA: TGTGCCAGCAGTGATAGTGACAGGGAGGGAGTACTGGACACCATATATTTT
CDR3: CASSDSDREGVLDTIYF

size: .
J: TRBJ2-3
V: TRBV7-6
D: TRBD1
DNA: TGTGCCAGCAGCTCAAACAGGGGCCAGAGCACAGATACGCAGTATTTT
CDR3: CASSSNRGQSTDTQYF

size: .
J: TRBJ2-1
V: TRBV7-3
D: TRBD2
DNA: TGTGCCAGCAGCACTCAACTAGCGGGAGGCAATGAGCAGTTCTTC
CDR3: CASSTQLAGGNEQFF

size: .
J: TRBJ2-6
V: TRBV9
D: .
DNA: TGTGCCAGCAGCTCCCTTGGGTCCGGGTTGATCACTGGGGCCAACGTCCTGACTTTC
CDR3: CASSSLGSGLITGANVLTF

size: .
J: TRBJ1-1
V: TRBV7-8
D: TRBD1
DNA: TGTGCCAGCAGCTTCGAACCGGGACAGGGGTTAGCTGAAGCTTTCTTT
CDR3: CASSFEPGQGLAEAFF

size: .
J: TRBJ2-1
V: TRBV9
D: TRBD1
DNA: TGTGCCAGCAGCGACCGGGACAGGGTTAGAAATGAGCAGTTCTTC
CDR3: CASSDRDRVRNEQFF

size: .
J: TRBJ1-3
V: TRBV2
D: .
DNA: TGTGCCAGCAGTGGGGGGAACACCATATATTTT
CDR3: CASSGGNTIYF

size: .
J: TRBJ1-1
V: TRBV6-5
D: .
DNA: TGTGCCAGCAGTAGCGACAGGTCGAGGACTGAAGCTTTCTTT
CDR3: CASSSDRSRTEAFF

size: .
J: TRBJ2-3
V: TRBV25-1
D: TRBD2
DNA: TGTGCCAGCAGGGATAGCGGGAGGGCGGCAGATACGCAGTATTTT
CDR3: CASRDSGRAADTQYF

size: once
J: TRBJ2-7
V: TRBV7-2
D: TRBD2
DNA: TGTGCCAGCAGTCCCGGTTCGACGGGAGGAAGAAGGGAGCAGTACTTC
CDR3: CASSPGSTGGRREQYF

size: .
J: TRBJ1-1
V: TRBV25-1
D: .
DNA: TGTGCCAGCAGTGAGGGTCGCGGAGTGTGGAACACTGAAGCTTTCTTT
CDR3: CASSEGRGVWNTEAFF

size: .
J: TRBJ2-3
V: TRBV7-6
D: .
DNA: TGTGCCAGCAGCTTAGCGGAGTTCACAGATACGCAGTATTTT
CDR3: CASSLAEFTDTQYF

size: .
J: TRBJ2-7
V: TRBV3-1/TRBV3-2
D: TRBD2
DNA: TGTGCCAGTAGCCAGACTAGCTCCAGACACGAGCAGTACTTC
CDR3: CASSQTSSRHEQYF

size: .
J: TRBJ2-3
V: TRBV6-5
D: TRBD2
DNA: TGTGCCAGCAGTTACGCCCGACTAGCGCAAGATACGCAGTATTTT
CDR3: CASSYARLAQDTQYF

size: .
J: TRBJ2-3
V: TRBV12-2
D: .
DNA: TGTGCAAGTCGCTTAGAATCCAGGGAGCCCGGAGATACGCAGTATTTT
CDR3: CASRLESREPGDTQYF

size: once
J: TRBJ2-7
V: TRBV4-3
D: TRBD1
DNA: TGCGCCAGCAGCCAAGATCTCCCAGGGGGCTACGAGCAGTACTTC
CDR3: CASSQDLPGGYEQYF

size: .
J: TRBJ1-1
V: TRBV30
D: TRBD1
DNA: TGTGCGCTCCAGGGGGGCGGCACTGAAGCTTTCTTT
CDR3: CALQGGGTEAFF

size: .
J: TRBJ1-6
V: TRBV6-4
D: .
DNA: TGTGCCAGCAGCATCCGGGACGGAGATAATTCACCCCTCCACTTT
CDR3: CASSIRDGDNSPLHF

size: once
J: TRBJ2-7
V: TRBV19
D: .
DNA: TGTGCCAGTAGTATTCGAGAGCCCCCCTACGAGCAGTACTTC
CDR3: CASSIREPPYEQYF

size: .
J: TRBJ2-3
V: TRBV27
D: .
DNA: TGTGCCAGCAGTCGCCCGATGTTGGCAGATACGCAGTATTTT
CDR3: CASSRPMLADTQYF

size: .
J: TRBJ2-7
V: TRBV5-1
D: TRBD1
DNA: TGCGCCAGCGGACAGGGGGCATCCTACGAGCAGTACTTC
CDR3: CASGQGASYEQYF

size: .
J: TRBJ2-3
V: TRBV7-6
D: .
DNA: TGTGCCAGCAGCTTAGGGGAGCCGGATACGCAGTATTTT
CDR3: CASSLGEPDTQYF

size: .
J: TRBJ1-1
V: TRBV20-1
D: .
DNA: TGCAGTGCTAGTAGGGGCACCTTCGGGGATATAGCTTTCTTT
CDR3: CSASRGTFGDIAFF

size: .
J: TRBJ2-1
V: TRBV27
D: TRBD2
DNA: TGTGCCAGCAGGGAACTTTTTATTAGCGGGTCCGCCTACAATGAGCAGTTCTTC
CDR3: CASRELFISGSAYNEQFF

size: once
J: TRBJ1-4
V: TRBV19
D: .
DNA: TGTGCCAGTAGTATATCGGTGGGGTCTAATGAAAAACTGTTTTTT
CDR3: CASSISVGSNEKLFF

size: .
J: TRBJ1-6
V: TRBV5-4
D: .
DNA: TGTGCCAGCAGCTTCGTGGGACAAAATAATTCACCCCTCCACTTT
CDR3: CASSFVGQNNSPLHF

size: .
J: TRBJ2-7
V: TRBV19
D: .
DNA: TGTGCCAGTAGTATAGTAGGGACACAGCGTTCCTACGAGCAGTACTTC
CDR3: CASSIVGTQRSYEQYF

size: .
J: TRBJ1-1
V: TRBV27
D: .
DNA: TGTGCCAGCAGTTCCAGATACAGGGCGGAACCTGAAGCTTTCTTT
CDR3: CASSSRYRAEPEAFF

size: .
J: TRBJ2-7
V: TRBV6-5
D: .
DNA: TGTGCCAGCAGTTACGGCGACGAGCAGTACTTC
CDR3: CASSYGDEQYF

size: .
J: TRBJ1-5
V: TRBV5-6
D: .
DNA: TGTGCCAGCAGCTTAAGCAATCAGCCCCAGCATTTT
CDR3: CASSLSNQPQHF

size: once
J: TRBJ1-2
V: TRBV6-5
D: TRBD1
DNA: TGTGCCAGCAGTATAGGACAGGGGGCTCTCTATGGCTACACCTTC
CDR3: CASSIGQGALYGYTF